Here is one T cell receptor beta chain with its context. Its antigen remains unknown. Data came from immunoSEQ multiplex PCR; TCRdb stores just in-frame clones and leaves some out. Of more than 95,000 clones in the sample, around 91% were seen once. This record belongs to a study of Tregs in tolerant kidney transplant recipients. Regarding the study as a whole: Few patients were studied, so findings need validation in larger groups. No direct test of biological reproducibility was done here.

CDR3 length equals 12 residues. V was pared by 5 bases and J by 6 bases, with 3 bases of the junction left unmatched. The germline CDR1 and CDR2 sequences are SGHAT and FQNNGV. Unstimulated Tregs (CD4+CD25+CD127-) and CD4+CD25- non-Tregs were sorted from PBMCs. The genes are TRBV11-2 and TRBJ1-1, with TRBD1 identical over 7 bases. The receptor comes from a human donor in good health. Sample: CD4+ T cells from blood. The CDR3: CASSQGGPEAFF. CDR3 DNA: TGTGCCAGCAGCCAGGGGGGTCCTGAAGCTTTCTTT.